This paragraph reports one T cell receptor beta chain. This entry belongs to a study of T cell responses to AZD1222 COVID-19 vaccine. Repertoires were generated with immunoSEQ multiplex PCR, while TCRdb's copy carries only in-frame clones and drops some. The sample includes 100,000 to 150,000 clones, 85% to 95% of them seen just once. Germline CDR1 is SGHKS and CDR2 is YYEKEE (reference sequence). This CDR3 region has 15 residues. V shed 3 bases and J shed 0 bases, with 10 bases lying between them. The sample consisted of peripheral blood, taken on day 0 of AZD1222 vaccination. The TCR originated in an adult in good health. The chain combines TRBV5-5 with TRBJ1-5; unclear D gene. CDR3 residues: CASSSSPNSNQPQHF. CDR3 bases: TGTGCCAGCAGCTCGAGCCCGAATAGCAATCAGCCCCAGCATTTT.